This T cell receptor (beta chain) was identified during a study of blood T cell repertoires in COVID-19. Repertoires were generated with immunoSEQ multiplex PCR, while TCRdb's copy carries only in-frame clones and drops some. Of hundreds of thousands of clones in the sample, about four fifths were seen once. This CDR3 region has 17 residues. Trimming cost V 6 bases and J 0 bases; bases outside gene matches: 13. The V gene's germline CDR1 is MDHEN and CDR2 SYDVKM. The source is a woman aged 45 to 65 who had recovered from COVID-19. The chain has TRBV28 and TRBJ1-1, with TRBD1 identical over 7 bases. The sequenced sample was peripheral blood. CDR3 bases: TGTGCCAGCAGGGTACAGGGGACCCTACTTATGAACACTGAAGCTTTCTTT. Amino acid sequence: CASRVQGTLLMNTEAFF.